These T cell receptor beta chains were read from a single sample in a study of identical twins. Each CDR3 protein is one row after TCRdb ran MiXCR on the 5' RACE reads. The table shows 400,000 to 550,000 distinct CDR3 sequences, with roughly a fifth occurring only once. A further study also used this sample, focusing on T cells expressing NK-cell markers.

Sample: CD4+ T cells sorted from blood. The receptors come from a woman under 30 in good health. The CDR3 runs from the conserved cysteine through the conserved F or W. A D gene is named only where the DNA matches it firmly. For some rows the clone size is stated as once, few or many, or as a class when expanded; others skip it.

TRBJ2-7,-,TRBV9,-,CASSISAGRDSYEQYF,TGTGCCAGCAGCATCTCGGCCGGGCGGGACTCCTACGAGCAGTACTTC
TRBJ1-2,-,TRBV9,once,CASSVGKGGYGYTF,TGTGCCAGCAGCGTAGGCAAGGGGGGATATGGCTACACCTTC
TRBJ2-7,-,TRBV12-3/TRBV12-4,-,CASSLNRVLEQYF,TGTGCCAGCAGTTTAAACAGGGTATTGGAGCAGTACTTC
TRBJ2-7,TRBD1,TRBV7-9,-,CASSQTGGRYEQYF,TGTGCCAGCAGCCAGACAGGGGGCCGGTACGAGCAGTACTTC
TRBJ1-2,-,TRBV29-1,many,CSVETADRLYGYTF,TGCAGCGTTGAGACGGCCGACAGACTTTATGGCTACACCTTC
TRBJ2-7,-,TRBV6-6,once,CASSAREDRYEQYF,TGTGCCAGCAGTGCTAGGGAGGATCGCTACGAGCAGTACTTC
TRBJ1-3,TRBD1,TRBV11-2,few,CASSLVGTGLMYSGNTIYF,TGTGCCAGCAGCTTAGTGGGGACAGGCCTCATGTACTCTGGAAACACCATATATTTT
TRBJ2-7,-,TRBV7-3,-,CASSLTAGDYEQYF,TGTGCCAGCAGCTTAACGGCAGGGGACTACGAGCAGTACTTC
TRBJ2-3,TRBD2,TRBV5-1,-,CASSKTSGGVRDTQYF,TGCGCCAGCAGCAAGACTAGCGGGGGGGTTCGAGATACGCAGTATTTT
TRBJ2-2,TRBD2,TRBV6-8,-,CASSPGTSLRQGTGELFF,TGTGCCAGCAGCCCCGGGACTAGCCTCAGACAGGGCACCGGGGAGCTGTTTTTT
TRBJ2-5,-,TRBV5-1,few,CASSNRGDQETQYF,TGCGCCAGCAGCAACCGGGGAGACCAAGAGACCCAGTACTTC
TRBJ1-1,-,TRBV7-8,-,CASSPASGALNTEAFF,TGTGCCAGCAGCCCCGCATCAGGAGCCTTGAACACTGAAGCTTTCTTT
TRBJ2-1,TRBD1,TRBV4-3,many,CASSRNRGPVGEQFF,TGCGCCAGCAGCCGGAACAGGGGGCCAGTTGGTGAGCAGTTCTTC
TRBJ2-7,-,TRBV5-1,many,CASSLDRTYEQYF,TGTGCCAGCAGTTTAGACAGAACCTACGAGCAGTACTTC
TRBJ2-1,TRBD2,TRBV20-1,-,CSARELAGGRYNEQFF,TGCAGTGCTAGAGAGCTAGCGGGGGGGCGGTACAATGAGCAGTTCTTC
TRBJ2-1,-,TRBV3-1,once,CASSQEPWGSILF,TGTGCCAGCAGCCAAGAGCCTTGGGGTAGCATCCTCTTC
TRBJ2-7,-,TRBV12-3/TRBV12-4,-,CASSSVRESRYEQYF,TGTGCCAGCAGTTCTGTGCGGGAAAGTCGCTACGAGCAGTACTTC
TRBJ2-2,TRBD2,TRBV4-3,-,CASSASGRYTGELFF,TGCGCCAGCAGCGCTAGCGGGAGGTACACCGGGGAGCTGTTTTTT
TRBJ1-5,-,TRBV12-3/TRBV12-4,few,CASSFSADQPQHF,TGTGCCAGCAGTTTTTCCGCGGATCAGCCCCAGCATTTT
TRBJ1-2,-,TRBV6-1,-,CASSEVFPPDRYTF,TGTGCCAGCAGTGAAGTCTTCCCCCCTGATCGCTACACCTTC
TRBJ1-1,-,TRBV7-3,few,CASSKQDTEAFF,TGTGCCAGCAGCAAACAGGACACTGAAGCTTTCTTT
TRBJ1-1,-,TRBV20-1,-,CSAIRRQENTEAFF,TGCAGTGCTATACGTAGACAGGAAAACACTGAAGCTTTCTTT
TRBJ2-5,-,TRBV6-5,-,CASTSTSGRETQYF,TGTGCCAGCACTTCAACATCGGGGCGAGAGACCCAGTACTTC
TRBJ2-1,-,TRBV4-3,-,CASSQETRYNEQFF,TGCGCCAGCAGCCAAGAAACCCGGTACAATGAGCAGTTCTTC
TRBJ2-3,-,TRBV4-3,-,CASSQEQGGFADTQYF,TGCGCCAGCAGCCAAGAACAGGGAGGTTTTGCAGATACGCAGTATTTT
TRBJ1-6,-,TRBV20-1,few,CSASRASATGHSPLHF,TGCAGTGCTAGCCGGGCCTCCGCTACGGGGCATTCACCCCTCCACTTT
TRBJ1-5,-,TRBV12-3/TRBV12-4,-,CASSFQLQPQHF,TGTGCCAGCAGTTTCCAGCTTCAGCCCCAGCATTTT
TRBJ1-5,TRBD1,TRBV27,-,CASSPRTGLRNQPQHF,TGTGCCAGCAGTCCGCGGACAGGGTTACGCAATCAGCCCCAGCATTTT
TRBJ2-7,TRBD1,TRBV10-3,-,CAISGGQPYEQYF,TGTGCCATCAGTGGGGGACAGCCCTACGAGCAGTACTTC
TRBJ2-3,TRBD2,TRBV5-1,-,CASSLSGSSSTDTQYF,TGCGCCAGCAGCTTAAGCGGGAGCAGTAGCACAGATACGCAGTATTTT
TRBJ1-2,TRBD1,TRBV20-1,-,CSARYTGGNGYTF,TGCAGTGCCAGATATACAGGGGGCAATGGCTACACCTTC
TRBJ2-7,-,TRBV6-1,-,CASSSGLRSYEQYF,TGTGCCAGCAGCTCTGGACTACGTAGTTACGAGCAGTACTTC
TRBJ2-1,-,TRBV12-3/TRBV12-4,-,CASSRAGNSVNEQFF,TGTGCCAGCAGCCGTGCCGGGAATTCGGTCAATGAGCAGTTCTTC
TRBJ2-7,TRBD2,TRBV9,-,CASSPTGLAGVSYEQYF,TGTGCCAGCAGCCCTACCGGACTAGCGGGTGTATCCTACGAGCAGTACTTC
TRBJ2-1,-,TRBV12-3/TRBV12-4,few,CASRRAGPLEQFF,TGTGCCAGCAGAAGAGCGGGCCCTCTTGAGCAGTTCTTC
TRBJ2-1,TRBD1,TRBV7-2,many,CASSGQGAVHNEQFF,TGTGCCAGCAGCGGACAGGGGGCGGTACACAATGAGCAGTTCTTC
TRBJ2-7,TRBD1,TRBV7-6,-,CASSSNPGQASYEQYF,TGTGCCAGCAGCTCTAACCCGGGACAGGCATCCTACGAGCAGTACTTC
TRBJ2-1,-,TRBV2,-,CASSMRTAGQFF,TGTGCCAGCAGTATGCGGACAGCAGGACAGTTCTTC
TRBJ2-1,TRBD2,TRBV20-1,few,CSARDGQRGAHNEQFF,TGCAGTGCTAGAGATGGACAGCGGGGGGCCCACAATGAGCAGTTCTTC
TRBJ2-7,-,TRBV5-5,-,CASSLVWLADYEQYF,TGTGCCAGCAGCTTGGTCTGGTTAGCGGACTACGAGCAGTACTTC
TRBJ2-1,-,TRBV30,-,CAVRTTHYNEQFF,TGTGCCGTTCGGACAACGCACTACAATGAGCAGTTCTTC
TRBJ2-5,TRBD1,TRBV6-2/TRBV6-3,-,CASSQPDRGAQETQYF,TGTGCCAGCAGCCAACCGGACAGGGGGGCGCAAGAGACCCAGTACTTC
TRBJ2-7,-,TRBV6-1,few,CASRPPAGGGEQYF,TGTGCCAGCCGACCTCCCGCCGGGGGCGGCGAGCAGTACTTC
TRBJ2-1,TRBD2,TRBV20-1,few,CSPIPVGLALSNEQFF,TGCAGTCCCATCCCCGTAGGACTAGCTTTATCCAATGAGCAGTTCTTC
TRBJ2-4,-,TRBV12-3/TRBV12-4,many,CASSLGGANIQYF,TGTGCCAGCAGTTTAGGTGGGGCGAACATTCAGTACTTC
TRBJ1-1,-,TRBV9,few,CASSFASHTEAFF,TGTGCCAGCAGCTTCGCCTCACACACTGAAGCTTTCTTT
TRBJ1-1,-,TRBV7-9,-,CASSMRDNTEAFF,TGTGCCAGCAGCATGAGGGACAATACTGAAGCTTTCTTT
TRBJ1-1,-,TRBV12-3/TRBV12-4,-,CASSFSGTAGTEAFF,TGTGCCAGCAGTTTTTCCGGGACGGCGGGGACTGAAGCTTTCTTT
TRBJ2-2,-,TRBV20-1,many,CSVQGVPAGTGELFF,TGCAGTGTCCAAGGGGTCCCGGCGGGCACCGGGGAGCTGTTTTTT
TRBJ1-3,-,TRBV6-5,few,CASSYGSSGNTIYF,TGTGCCAGCAGTTACGGGAGCTCTGGAAACACCATATATTTT
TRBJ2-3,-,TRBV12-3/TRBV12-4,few,CASSLRGGSDTQYF,TGTGCCAGCAGTTTGCGCGGGGGCTCAGATACGCAGTATTTT
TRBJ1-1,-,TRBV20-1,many,CSARVGGPNTEAFF,TGCAGTGCTAGAGTCGGCGGACCGAACACTGAAGCTTTCTTT
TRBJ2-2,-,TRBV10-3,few,CATAGTGNTGELFF,TGTGCCACCGCCGGGACTGGGAACACCGGGGAGCTGTTTTTT
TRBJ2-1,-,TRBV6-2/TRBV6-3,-,CASVSGYINNEQFF,TGTGCCAGCGTAAGCGGGTATATTAACAATGAGCAGTTCTTC
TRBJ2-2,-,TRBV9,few,CASSARFGTGELFF,TGTGCCAGCAGCGCCCGCTTTGGGACCGGGGAGCTGTTTTTT